This T cell receptor beta chain comes out of a study of early T cells in non-severe SARS-CoV-2 infection. Via MiXCR, TCRdb re-called the 5' RACE reads, giving one row per CDR3 protein. This sample has approximately 98,000 distinct CDR3 sequences; around 10% occur once, and the top ten carry 3% to 3.5%. The table lists this clonotype with many counts. Sequenced sample: whole blood. This receptor was identified in an adult who was a healthcare worker with PCR-confirmed SARS-CoV-2 infection or an uninfected control (not recorded which).

The CDR3 nucleotides are TGCAGCGTCGGGGCCTTCCAAGAGACCCAGTACTTC. This codes for CSVGAFQETQYF. V is TRBV29-1 and J is TRBJ2-5, with D possibly being TRBD1 or TRBD2 (5 bases each). Germline V gives CDR1 SQVTM, CDR2 ANQGSEA. The CDR3 consists of 12 residues. Trimming left V 6 bases short and J 1 base short, with 9 bases between.